The rows below give T cell receptor beta chains drawn from one sample of a study of shared clonotypes between healthy human individuals. Generated by immunoSEQ multiplex PCR, the TCRdb table keeps only in-frame clones and is missing some. The sample yields 1 million to 1.3 million clones, around 78% seen once. Sequenced: memory CD4+ T cells from PBMCs. These receptors all come from a man aged 18 to 29 in good health. Some clones in this sample may be carry-over from other donors' samples. Both conserved end residues are part of each CDR3. The D gene is left open where the match is weak. The size of a clone is reported for some rows only, either as once, few or many, or as a class for expanded clones.

V,size,D,J,CDR3,DNA
TRBV28,NA,NA,TRBJ2-2,CASSLYRPNTGELFF,TGTGCCAGCAGTTTATACAGACCGAACACCGGGGAGCTGTTTTTT
TRBV28,NA,NA,TRBJ2-7,CASSPFRSKAYEQYF,TGTGCCAGCAGTCCCTTCCGATCCAAAGCCTACGAGCAGTACTTC
TRBV28,NA,NA,TRBJ1-5,CASRTEGFGFQPQHF,TGTGCCAGCAGAACGGAGGGTTTCGGATTTCAGCCCCAGCATTTT
TRBV19,NA,NA,TRBJ1-4,CASTARGGRLDEKLFF,TGTGCCAGTACCGCCCGCGGGGGGCGACTGGATGAAAAACTGTTTTTT
TRBV6-6,NA,NA,TRBJ2-7,CASSRRGVYEQYF,TGTGCCAGCAGTCGGCGGGGTGTCTACGAGCAGTACTTC
TRBV30,NA,NA,TRBJ1-3,CAWKGVGNTIYF,TGTGCCTGGAAGGGGGTCGGAAACACCATATATTTT
TRBV7-8,NA,TRBD2,TRBJ2-7,CASSLSGTSGSEQYF,TGTGCCAGCAGCTTGAGCGGGACTAGCGGTAGTGAGCAGTACTTC
TRBV7-3,NA,NA,TRBJ1-1,CASSSRRYTEAFF,TGTGCCAGCAGCTCGAGGCGGTACACTGAAGCTTTCTTT
TRBV7-2,NA,NA,TRBJ2-2,CASSLGRGRGRTGELFF,TGTGCCAGCAGCTTAGGTCGAGGGAGAGGCCGGACCGGGGAGCTGTTTTTT
TRBV5-6,NA,NA,TRBJ2-6,CASSLRFSGANVLTF,TGTGCCAGCAGCTTGAGATTCTCTGGGGCCAACGTCCTGACTTTC
TRBV29-1,NA,NA,TRBJ2-3,CSVLGQGATDTQYF,TGCAGCGTCCTGGGGCAGGGAGCCACAGATACGCAGTATTTT
TRBV28,NA,NA,TRBJ1-6,CASIGGSSNSPLHF,TGTGCCAGCATCGGGGGGTCATCGAATTCACCCCTCCACTTT
TRBV2,few,TRBD2,TRBJ2-1,CASSGWRETGNEQFF,TGTGCCAGCAGTGGGTGGCGGGAGACGGGCAATGAGCAGTTCTTC
TRBV30,few,NA,TRBJ1-5,CAWSVAGSGNQPQHF,TGTGCCTGGAGTGTAGCAGGGTCGGGGAATCAGCCCCAGCATTTT
TRBV6-1,NA,TRBD2,TRBJ2-4,CASRSGRLTKNIQYF,TGTGCCAGCAGAAGCGGGAGGTTAACCAAAAACATTCAGTACTTC
TRBV2,NA,NA,TRBJ2-7,CASSREQAQSYEQYF,TGTGCCAGCAGTAGGGAGCAGGCTCAGTCCTACGAGCAGTACTTC
TRBV28,NA,NA,TRBJ2-2,CASSPLRLGRPNGAGELFF,TGTGCCAGCAGTCCTCTCCGACTAGGGCGCCCTAACGGGGCCGGGGAGCTGTTTTTT
TRBV4-3,NA,TRBD1,TRBJ2-3,CASSRGQGADTQYF,TGCGCCAGCAGCCGGGGACAGGGCGCAGATACGCAGTATTTT
TRBV6-5,once,TRBD2,TRBJ2-1,CASSYLRSGRGNEQFF,TGTGCCAGCAGTTATTTGCGTAGCGGGAGAGGAAATGAGCAGTTCTTC
TRBV2,NA,NA,TRBJ1-2,CASSPTGAWGGYTF,TGTGCCAGCAGCCCCACCGGGGCTTGGGGTGGCTACACCTTC
TRBV30,many,NA,TRBJ1-5,CAWRLTSHSNQPQHF,TGTGCCTGGAGGTTGACAAGTCATAGCAATCAGCCCCAGCATTTT
TRBV30,NA,TRBD2,TRBJ2-3,CAWASGSSDTQYF,TGTGCCTGGGCTAGCGGGAGCTCAGATACGCAGTATTTT
TRBV5-1,once,NA,TRBJ2-6,CASSLDRFSGANVLTF,TGCGCCAGCAGCTTGGACAGATTCTCTGGGGCCAACGTCCTGACTTTC
TRBV11-2,NA,NA,TRBJ1-2,CASSFGQTGDGYTF,TGTGCCAGCAGCTTTGGACAAACCGGTGATGGCTACACCTTC
TRBV4-1,NA,TRBD1,TRBJ2-7,CASSRDSRRHEQYF,TGCGCCAGCAGCCGGGACAGTAGGAGGCACGAGCAGTACTTC
TRBV5-6,NA,TRBD2,TRBJ2-7,CASRYGGSYEQYF,TGTGCCAGCCGTTACGGGGGGTCCTACGAGCAGTACTTC
TRBV18,NA,NA,TRBJ2-7,CASSPNMQGLPYF,TGTGCCAGCTCACCGAATATGCAGGGGCTTCCGTACTTC
TRBV6-5,NA,TRBD2,TRBJ2-5,CASRRGETQYF,TGTGCCAGCAGGCGGGGGGAGACCCAGTACTTC
TRBV20-1,NA,NA,TRBJ1-2,CSADSSPYTF,TGCAGTGCTGATTCAAGCCCCTACACCTTC
TRBV28,NA,NA,TRBJ2-2,CASSPNLYTGELFF,TGTGCCAGCAGCCCAAACCTCTACACCGGGGAGCTGTTTTTT
TRBV5-4,NA,TRBD1,TRBJ2-1,CASSTRTGSDNEQFF,TGTGCCAGCAGCACAAGGACAGGGTCTGACAATGAGCAGTTCTTC
TRBV10-3,NA,NA,TRBJ1-5,CAISSEAYGQPQHF,TGTGCCATCAGTTCTGAGGCGTACGGTCAGCCCCAGCATTTT
TRBV28,NA,TRBD2,TRBJ2-7,CASSWGLAGEAVNF,TGTGCCAGCAGTTGGGGACTAGCGGGAGAAGCGGTGAACTTC
TRBV27,NA,TRBD2,TRBJ2-5,CASSSRPRWGGETQYF,TGTGCCAGCAGTTCCCGTCCACGTTGGGGGGGGGAGACCCAGTACTTC
TRBV4-1,NA,NA,TRBJ2-4,CASSLKYDALAKNIQYF,TGCGCCAGCAGCCTCAAATACGACGCACTAGCCAAAAACATTCAGTACTTC